This is a list of T cell receptor beta chains from one sample in a study of cytomegalovirus exposure and HLA in healthy donors. This table comes from immunoSEQ multiplex PCR, and its TCRdb copy is limited to in-frame clones, with some not included. The data hold 180,000 or so clones, with 70% to 90% observed a single time. The sequencing sample was made of PBMCs. The origin of the receptors is a man between 18 and 29 years old in good health and CMV-seropositive. Each CDR3 is given with its conserved first and last residue. The D gene is left open where the match is weak.

D	J	length	V	DNA	CDR3
NA	TRBJ2-1	14	TRBV18	TGTGCCAGCTCACCAACAGCAGGGGATAATGAGCAGTTCTTC	CASSPTAGDNEQFF
TRBD1	TRBJ1-5	15	TRBV2	TGTGCCAGCGGCAGGGGGTTCGGGGGTAATCAGCCCCAGCATTTT	CASGRGFGGNQPQHF
TRBD2	TRBJ2-1	15	TRBV7-8	TGTGCCAGCAGCTTAAACGGGGGGAGCCGCCGCGGGCAGTTCTTC	CASSLNGGSRRGQFF
TRBD1	TRBJ2-7	15	TRBV5-1	TGCGCCAGCAGCCGGACGGGACAGGGGTACTACGAGCAGTACTTC	CASSRTGQGYYEQYF
TRBD1	TRBJ2-5	16	TRBV5-5	TGTGCCAGCAGCTTGGCGTTCAGGGGGAATACGGAGACCCAGTACTTC	CASSLAFRGNTETQYF
TRBD1	TRBJ1-1	14	TRBV6-5	TGTGCCAGCAGTTACGACAGGGGGAACACTGAAGCTTTCTTT	CASSYDRGNTEAFF
TRBD1	TRBJ1-2	15	TRBV5-1	TGCGCCAGCAGTCCTGAGACAGGGGAATACTATGGCTACACCTTC	CASSPETGEYYGYTF
NA	TRBJ1-1	12	TRBV13	TGTGCCAGCAGCAGGGGGAACACTGAAGCTTTCTTT	CASSRGNTEAFF
NA	TRBJ1-1	14	TRBV29-1	TGCAGCGTCACTACCGGTTCAACCAACACTGAAGCTTTCTTT	CSVTTGSTNTEAFF
TRBD1	TRBJ2-1	13	TRBV2	TGTGCCAGCAGCGGGACAGAATACAATGAGCAGTTCTTC	CASSGTEYNEQFF
TRBD1	TRBJ2-4	14	TRBV7-3	TGTGCCAGCAGCGGAACAGGGGGCGGAAACATTCAGTACTTC	CASSGTGGGNIQYF
NA	TRBJ1-5	13	TRBV30	TGTGCCTGGAGTGGAGGCGGCAATCAGCCCCAGCATTTT	CAWSGGGNQPQHF